The T cell receptor beta chain under discussion was sequenced for a study of tumor-infiltrating lymphocytes in primary liver carcinoma. The wider study: The study reported T1-T3 N0M0 tumors spanning 4.2 to 10 cm.

Germline V gene sequence: CDR1 SGHAT, CDR2 FQNNGV. This CDR3 has 15 residues. J lost 8 bases, V lost 6 bases, and 12 bases had no gene match. The tissue used was unsorted bulk material of roughly 17-34 mg. RNA and DNA were co-extracted from it with the AllPrep DNA/RNA mini kit. All tumor samples contained more than 80% viable tumor cells. Reverse transcription of approximately 500 ng total RNA with a constant-region primer produced TCR beta cDNA. ARM-PCR was slightly modified, and three nested multiplex PCR rounds with it gave rise to the TCR beta libraries. Researchers ran the first two PCR rounds for roughly 11 cycles each with TRBV1-TRBV30 forward primers and a C-beta reverse primer. TCRdb fed the multiplex PCR reads into MiXCR, producing one record per CDR3 protein. The profile shows about 60,000 distinct CDR3 sequences, roughly 70% of them singletons.

This sequence joins TRBV11-2 and TRBJ2-2; 7 bases are shared with TRBD1. The sequencing input was liver tumor tissue from sampling region 4. Subset specified: tumor region T4, right-lateral pole. The clonotype originates from a man between 35 and 55 years old with primary liver carcinoma and hepatitis B virus infection. The CDR3 reads CASRLNNRGPGELFF. CDR3 bases: TGTGCCAGCAGATTAAACAACAGGGGTCCTGGGGAGCTGTTTTTT.